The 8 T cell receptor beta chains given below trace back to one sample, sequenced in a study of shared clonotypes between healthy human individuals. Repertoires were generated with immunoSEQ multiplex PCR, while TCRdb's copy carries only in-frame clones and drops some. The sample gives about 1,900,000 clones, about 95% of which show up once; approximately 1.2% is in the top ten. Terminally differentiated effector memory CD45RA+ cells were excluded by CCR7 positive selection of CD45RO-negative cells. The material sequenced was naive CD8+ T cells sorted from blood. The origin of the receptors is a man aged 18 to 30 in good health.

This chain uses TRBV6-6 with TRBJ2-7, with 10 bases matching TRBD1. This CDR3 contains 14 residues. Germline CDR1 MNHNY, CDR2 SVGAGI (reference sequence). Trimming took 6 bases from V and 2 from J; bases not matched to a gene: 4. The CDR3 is CASRHGQGAYEQYF. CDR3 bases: TGTGCCAGCAGACACGGACAGGGGGCCTACGAGCAGTACTTC.

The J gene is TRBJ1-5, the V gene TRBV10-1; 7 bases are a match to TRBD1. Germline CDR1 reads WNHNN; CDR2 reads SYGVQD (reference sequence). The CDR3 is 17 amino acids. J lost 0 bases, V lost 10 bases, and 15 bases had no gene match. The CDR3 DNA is TGCGCCATCCTAAACAGGGGCCCCAACTATAGCAATCAGCCCCAGCATTTT. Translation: CAILNRGPNYSNQPQHF.

The CDR3 bases are TGTGCCAGCAGCTTCACAACATCCCAGCCCCAGCATTTT. Protein product: CASSFTTSQPQHF. This rearrangement joins TRBV5-5 to TRBJ1-5, with no clear D. V was shortened by 2 bases and J by 7 bases, with 10 bases between the two germline ends. Germline V gene data show CDR1 as SGHKS and CDR2 as YYEKEE (reference sequence). The CDR3 loop spans 13 amino acids.

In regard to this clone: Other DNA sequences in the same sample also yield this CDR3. CDR3 DNA: TGTGCCAGCAGCATTGGGACAGCCTCCTACGAGCAGTACTTC. It encodes CASSIGTASYEQYF. V usage is TRBV11-2 and J usage is TRBJ2-7; 7 bases align to TRBD1. CDR1 and CDR2 (germline): SGHAT, FQNNGV. Trimming took 5 bases from V and 0 from J; bases not matched to a gene: 4. The CDR3 covers 14 residues.

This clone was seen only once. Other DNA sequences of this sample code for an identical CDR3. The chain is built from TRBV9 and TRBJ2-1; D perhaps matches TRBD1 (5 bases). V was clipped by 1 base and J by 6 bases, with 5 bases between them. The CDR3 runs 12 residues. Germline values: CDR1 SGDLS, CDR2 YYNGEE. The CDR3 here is CASSVTGNEQFF. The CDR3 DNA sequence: TGTGCCAGCAGCGTAACAGGCAATGAGCAGTTCTTC.

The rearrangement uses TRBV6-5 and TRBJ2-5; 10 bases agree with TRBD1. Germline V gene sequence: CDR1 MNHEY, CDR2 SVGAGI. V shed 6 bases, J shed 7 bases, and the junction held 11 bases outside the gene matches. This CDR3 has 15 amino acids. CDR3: CASSLTGGDYGTQYF. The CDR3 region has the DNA TGTGCCAGCAGCTTGACAGGGGGCGATTATGGGACCCAGTACTTC.

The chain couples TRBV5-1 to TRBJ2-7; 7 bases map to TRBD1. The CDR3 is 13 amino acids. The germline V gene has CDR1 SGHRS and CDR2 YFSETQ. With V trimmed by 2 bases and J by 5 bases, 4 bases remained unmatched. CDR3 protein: CASSFTGADEQYF. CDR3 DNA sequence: TGCGCCAGCAGCTTCACAGGGGCGGACGAGCAGTACTTC.

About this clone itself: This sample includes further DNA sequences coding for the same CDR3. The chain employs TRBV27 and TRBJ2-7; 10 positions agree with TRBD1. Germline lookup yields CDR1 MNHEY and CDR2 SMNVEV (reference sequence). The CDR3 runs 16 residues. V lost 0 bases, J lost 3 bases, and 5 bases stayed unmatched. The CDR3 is CASSLSRGTGVYEQYF. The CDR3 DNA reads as TGTGCCAGCAGTTTATCCCGAGGGACAGGGGTCTACGAGCAGTACTTC.